The 14 T cell receptor beta chains in this list originate from one sample, sequenced in a study of CD8 T cells in ankylosing spondylitis. TCRdb fed the 5' RACE reads into MiXCR, producing one record per CDR3 protein. This sample yields about 150,000 distinct CDR3 sequences, of which 5.5% to 7.5% are seen a single time; around 12% belongs to the top ten. The specimen sequenced was blood, either unsorted or a sorted T cell fraction (not recorded which). Source of these receptors: a female donor with ankylosing spondylitis or in good health (not recorded which).

This clonotype was seen ten or more times. The gene calls are TRBV4-3 and TRBJ2-3; no clear D. The CDR3 runs 15 residues. The V gene's germline CDR1 is LGHNA and CDR2 YSLEER. Trimming left V 0 bases short and J 2 bases short, with 9 bases between. The CDR3 loop reads CASSQDSVLTDTQYF. The CDR3, as DNA: TGCGCCAGCAGCCAAGATTCGGTCCTCACAGATACGCAGTATTTT.

This clonotype was seen at least ten times. The CDR3 sequence is CASTRTSGGPSEQYF. In DNA, the CDR3 is TGTGCCAGCACCAGGACTAGCGGGGGCCCTTCCGAGCAGTACTTC. The chain couples TRBV12-3 or TRBV12-4 to TRBJ2-7, with 13 bases aligning to TRBD2. The CDR3 sequence is 15 residues long. V dropped 7 bases and J dropped 6; count of bases not matched to a gene: 9.

This clonotype has a count of ten or more. The chain recombines TRBV12-3 or TRBV12-4 with TRBJ2-2; TRBD1 is a possible D gene (6 bases). Trimming removed 10 bases at V and 5 bases at J, with 14 bases between. The CDR3 covers 13 residues. CDR3 DNA: TGTGCCACCCGGACAGTTGGTACCGGGGAGCTGTTTTTT. It specifies CATRTVGTGELFF.

V gene TRBV7-9 combines with J gene TRBJ2-4, with D perhaps given as TRBD1 or TRBD2 (5 bases each). The CDR3 length is 13 residues. Germline loops: CDR1 SEHNR, CDR2 FQNEAQ (reference sequence). The V end was cut by 4 bases, the J end by 6 bases, with 10 bases between. CDR3 DNA sequence: TGTGCCAGCAGCTCCTGGGACGCAAACATTCAGTACTTC. Translation gives CASSSWDANIQYF.

This clonotype was seen ten or more times. The gene calls are TRBV5-1 and TRBJ1-5; possibly TRBD1 for D (5 bases). The CDR3 has 17 amino acids. Germline CDR1 is SGHRS and CDR2 is YFSETQ. The V end lost 4 bases, the J end lost 2 bases, and 19 bases lay between the germline ends. CDR3 residues: CASSPGPGGLRNQPQHF. The DNA of the CDR3 is TGCGCCAGCAGCCCGGGACCTGGGGGGTTGCGCAATCAGCCCCAGCATTTT.

This clonotype was recorded many times. This chain joins TRBV12-3 or TRBV12-4 and TRBJ1-4, with D tentatively TRBD1 (6 bases). There are 15 residues in the CDR3. The germline V and J ends were trimmed by 5 bases and 0 bases, with 10 bases remaining between them. The CDR3, as DNA: TGTGCCAGCAGTACACGGACAGCAACTAATGAAAAACTGTTTTTT. Protein: CASSTRTATNEKLFF.

This clonotype has a count of ten or more. The gene calls are TRBV3-1 and TRBJ1-2; the D is unclear. V was cut by 0 bases and J by 8 bases, with 7 bases left in between. The CDR3 runs to 12 residues. The germline V gene has CDR1 LGHDT and CDR2 YNNKEL (reference sequence). Here the CDR3 DNA reads TGTGCCAGCAGCCAAGACGACGGGGGCTACACCTTC. Translating it yields CASSQDDGGYTF.

Notes on this clonotype: The CDR3 does not close with the conserved phenylalanine or tryptophan, likely indicating a read error. V is TRBV3-1 and J is TRBJ2-7, with 8 bases fitting TRBD2. The V and J ends lost 0 bases and 5 bases, in that order; junction bases with no gene match: 6. The CDR3 extends over 15 amino acids. Germline V lookup: CDR1 LGHDT, CDR2 YNNKEL (reference sequence). The CDR3 DNA sequence: TGTGCCAGCAGCCAAGAGGCGGGGGGCACCCACGAGCAGTACCTC. Translated, it gives CASSQEAGGTHEQYL.

This clonotype was detected many times. This chain links TRBV9 with TRBJ2-3; no reliable D call. Deletions cut 0 bases from V and 5 bases from J, with 4 bases between. Germline CDR1 SGDLS, CDR2 YYNGEE. The CDR3 extends over 12 amino acids. CDR3 in amino acids: CASSVGLDTQYF. Written as DNA, the CDR3 is TGTGCCAGCAGCGTAGGACTAGATACGCAGTATTTT.

This sequence joins TRBV6-1 and TRBJ1-5, with a possible D match to TRBD1 (5 bases). Trimming removed 5 bases from V and 4 bases from J, with 27 bases in between. The CDR3 runs to 19 residues. Germline assignment: CDR1 MNHNS and CDR2 SASEGT. The CDR3 reads CASSRIRGFEVGRNQPQHF. CDR3 nucleotide sequence: TGTGCCAGCAGTAGAATAAGGGGATTTGAGGTCGGTAGGAATCAGCCCCAGCATTTT.

There are many counts of this clonotype. The chain combines TRBV29-1 with TRBJ2-7; D not resolved. This CDR3 contains 11 residues. V dropped 4 bases and J dropped 6 bases, with 10 bases sitting between them. Germline V CDR1 and CDR2: SQVTM, ANQGSEA. The CDR3 nucleotides read TGCAGCGTTGCCAGCTCCGTCGAGCAGTACTTC. Amino acid sequence: CSVASSVEQYF.

The chain couples TRBV9 to TRBJ2-7, with 9 bases fitting TRBD2. This CDR3 has 17 amino acids. Per germline, CDR1 SGDLS and CDR2 YYNGEE. Trimming at V came to 3 bases and at J to 3 bases, leaving 13 bases not matched to a gene. The CDR3 DNA sequence: TGTGCCAGCAGCGCAGAACGGGGTAGCGGGGGACACTACGAGCAGTACTTC. Translating gives CASSAERGSGGHYEQYF.

This chain links TRBV29-1 with TRBJ2-1; tentatively, D is TRBD1 (5 bases). This CDR3 comprises 13 residues. Germline lookup yields CDR1 SQVTM and CDR2 ANQGSEA. Trimming left V 4 bases short and J 10 bases short, with 17 bases between. The CDR3 region is CSVVKRGQWEQFF. DNA of the CDR3: TGCAGCGTTGTTAAGCGCGGACAATGGGAGCAGTTCTTC.

In its sample, this clonotype was seen many times. The chain uses TRBV10-3 and TRBJ2-7; D ambiguous. The germline V gene has CDR1 ENHRY and CDR2 SYGVKD. This CDR3 has 12 residues. V was clipped by 2 bases and J by 1 base, with 3 bases between them. The CDR3 DNA reads TGTGCCATCAGTGAGAGATCCTACGAGCAGTACTTC. This gives the protein CAISERSYEQYF.